This T cell receptor (beta chain) was captured in a study of molecular identifiers for immune sequencing clone quantification. MiXCR, applied by TCRdb to the PCR reads, yields one record per CDR3 protein. Among around 470,000 distinct CDR3 sequences listed, about 22% were seen once. This clonotype has just a few counts. Sequencing was carried out using naive CD8+ T cells from blood, with Jurkat cell RNA spiked in. Subset noted: FACS-sorted CD8+CD4-CCR7+CD45RA+ naive T cells. This TCR was sampled from a human donor in good health. Some libraries in this study had Jurkat cell RNA spiked in.

The chain's CDR3 is CASSLLGQGTETQYF. CDR3 sequence (DNA): TGTGCCAGCAGCCTACTTGGACAGGGGACGGAGACCCAGTACTTC. V usage is TRBV7-9 and J usage is TRBJ2-5; 9 bases fit TRBD1. The ends lost 5 bases at V and 5 bases at J; junction bases unmatched: 9. In germline, CDR1 is SEHNR, CDR2 FQNEAQ (reference sequence). This CDR3 has 15 amino acids.